The 24 T cell receptor beta chains given below trace back to one sample, sequenced in a study of T cell repertoires in cytomegalovirus infection. A single record per CDR3 protein comes from TCRdb applying MiXCR to the reads. The sample yields under 450,000 distinct CDR3 sequences, about 35% seen once. Their cognate antigens are unknown. The sample consisted of cultured PBMCs, taken from culture after CMV antigen stimulation. These TCRs come from a human donor in good health (CMV status not recorded). Some clones in this sample may be carry-over from other donors' samples.

V and J are TRBV15 and TRBJ2-7; the D gene is possibly TRBD2 (5 bases). With 5 bases removed from V and 7 bases from J, the gap between germline ends came to 21 bases. CDR1 and CDR2 from the germline V gene are LNHNV and YYDKDF (reference sequence). The CDR3 is made up of 15 amino acids. The CDR3 nucleotides read TGTGCCACCAGCGCACGACGCGGGTACCCAGCTGAGCAGTACTTC. Protein: CATSARRGYPAEQYF. The full variable domain, with the rest looked up from reference TRBV15 and TRBJ2-7, is DAMVIQNPRYQVTQFGKPVTLSCSQTLNHNVMYWYQQKSSQAPKLLFHYYDKDFNNEADTPDNFQSRRPNTSFCFLDIRSPGLGDTAMYLCATSARRGYPAEQYFGPGTRLTVT.

The CDR3 reads CASSLEDKANEKLFF. As DNA, the CDR3 is TGTGCCAGCAGCTTAGAGGACAAAGCTAATGAAAAACTGTTTTTT. This chain joins TRBV7-6 and TRBJ1-4; the D gene is possibly TRBD1 (5 bases). V shed 1 base and J shed 3 bases, with 9 bases lying between them. The germline V gene has CDR1 SGHVS and CDR2 FNYEAQ. The CDR3 consists of 15 residues.

The chain is built from TRBV5-6 and TRBJ2-1, with D tentatively TRBD2 (5 bases). The CDR3 totals 14 residues. CDR1 SGHDT and CDR2 YYEEEE come from the germline V gene. The V gene lost 0 bases and the J gene lost 4 bases, with 8 bases spanning the gap. For the CDR3, the DNA is TGTGCCAGCAGCTTGGGGAGGACGTACAATGAGCAGTTCTTC. Its translation: CASSLGRTYNEQFF.

The chain links TRBV5-1 to TRBJ2-5, with D possibly matching TRBD1 (5 bases). Trimming pared 1 base from V and 5 bases from J, leaving 21 bases between. The CDR3 covers 17 residues. Germline V lookup: CDR1 SGHRS, CDR2 YFSETQ. In DNA, the CDR3 is TGCGCCAGCAGCTTGAAAGCGATCCTAGGGGCAGGGGAGACCCAGTACTTC. Residues: CASSLKAILGAGETQYF.

The chain uses TRBV28 and TRBJ2-5; 10 positions agree with TRBD2. Looked up from germline, CDR1 is MDHEN and CDR2 is SYDVKM. This CDR3 comprises 15 residues. With V trimmed by 5 bases and J by 10 bases, 13 bases remained unmatched. The CDR3 DNA sequence: TGTGCCAGCAGTCACACACTAGCGGGACCCCCCGACCAGTACTTC. This gives the protein CASSHTLAGPPDQYF.

This chain links TRBV12-3 or TRBV12-4 with TRBJ2-1; no definite D call. V gave up 1 base and J gave up 7 bases, with 8 bases separating them. The CDR3 is made up of 13 amino acids. The CDR3 region is CASSLVVGNEQFF. CDR3 nucleotide sequence: TGTGCCAGCAGTTTAGTGGTGGGGAATGAGCAGTTCTTC.

The chain employs TRBV24-1 and TRBJ2-7; TRBD2 matches 13 bases. The CDR3 totals 19 residues. CDR1 and CDR2 from the germline V gene are KGHDR and SFDVKD. CDR3 bases: TGTGCAGACCGTCGGCACGCACTAGCGGGAGGGCCTCAGTCCTACGAGCAGTACTTC. Translated, it gives CADRRHALAGGPQSYEQYF.

The sample holds a few counts of this clonotype. The V gene is TRBV5-1, the J gene TRBJ2-7; no clear D. Germline CDR1 and CDR2: SGHRS and YFSETQ. This CDR3 has 13 residues. The V gene lost 3 bases and the J gene lost 1 base, with 8 bases spanning the gap. CDR3 in amino acids: CASSSDGSYEQYV. The CDR3 nucleotides read TGCGCCAGCAGCTCGGACGGTTCCTACGAGCAGTACGTC.

This chain connects TRBV7-2 to TRBJ2-2; D is unresolved. From germline, CDR1 is SGHTA and CDR2 FQGNSA. The CDR3 sequence is 14 residues long. Trimming shortened V by 1 base and J by 8 bases, and 11 bases separated the two germline ends. CDR3 sequence (DNA): TGTGCCAGCAGCTTAGGTCCTCCAGGAGGGGAGCTGTTTTTT. This gives the protein CASSLGPPGGELFF.

The chain employs TRBV10-3 and TRBJ1-5; a weak D match, TRBD1 (6 bases). The length of the CDR3 is 13 residues. Germline assignment: CDR1 ENHRY and CDR2 SYGVKD. The V and J ends lost 6 bases and 6 bases respectively, with 12 bases between them. This CDR3 is CAISRGLIQPQHF. CDR3 nucleotides: TGTGCCATCAGCAGGGGTCTTATTCAGCCCCAGCATTTT.

In its sample, this clonotype is medium-sized. The rearrangement uses TRBV6-2 or TRBV6-3 and TRBJ2-7, with a possible D match to TRBD1 (5 bases). V lost 0 bases, J lost 3 bases, and 6 bases lay in between. Per germline, CDR1 MNHEY and CDR2 SVGEGT. The CDR3 covers 13 residues. The CDR3: CASSYSDSYEQYF. CDR3 nucleotide sequence: TGTGCCAGCAGTTACTCCGACAGCTACGAGCAGTACTTC.

This clonotype appeared a single time. The chain uses TRBV7-3 and TRBJ1-1, with D unresolved. This CDR3 contains 13 residues. V was cut by 4 bases and J by 4 bases, with 10 bases left in between. Germline CDR1 reads SGHTA; CDR2 reads FQGTGA. This CDR3 is CASSSLVATEAFF. In DNA, the CDR3 is TGTGCCAGCAGCTCCCTCGTAGCCACTGAAGCTTTCTTT. The full variable domain, in which reference TRBV7-3 and TRBJ1-1 provide the parts outside the CDR3, is GAGVSQTPSNKVTEKGKYVELRCDPISGHTALYWYRQSLGQGPEFLIYFQGTGAADDSGLPNDRFFAVRPEGSVSTLKIQRTERGDSAVYLCASSSLVATEAFFGQGTRLTVV.

Only a few counts were recorded for this clonotype. The genes are TRBV27 and TRBJ2-1; D ambiguous. This CDR3 region has 12 residues. Trimming took 6 bases from V and 6 from J, leaving 9 bases between them. Germline V CDR1 and CDR2: MNHEY, SMNVEV (reference sequence). In DNA, the CDR3 is TGTGCCAGCAGATCACAAGTCAATGAGCAGTTCTTC. Translation gives CASRSQVNEQFF.

The chain recombines TRBV12-3 or TRBV12-4 with TRBJ2-3, with a tentative D call TRBD1 (5 bases). This CDR3 comprises 14 residues. Deletions cut 6 bases from V and 0 bases from J, with 10 bases between. The DNA of the CDR3 is TGTGCCAGCAGGCCCGGACACAGCACAGATACGCAGTATTTT. It yields the protein CASRPGHSTDTQYF.

This clonotype was counted between two and nine times. The genes are TRBV29-1 and TRBJ2-2, with D tentatively TRBD1 (6 bases). Trimming shortened V by 4 bases and J by 7 bases, and 10 bases separated the two germline ends. The CDR3 is 12 amino acids. In germline, CDR1 is SQVTM, CDR2 ANQGSEA. CDR3 DNA: TGCAGCGTTGCAGGGGCGGTCGGGGAGCTGTTTTTT. Translated, it gives CSVAGAVGELFF.

This clonotype showed up just once. The V gene is TRBV7-6, the J gene TRBJ2-5; D may be TRBD1 (7 bases). The V end lost 5 bases, the J end lost 3 bases, and 13 bases lay between the germline ends. The CDR3 extends over 14 amino acids. Germline V gives CDR1 SGHVS, CDR2 FNYEAQ. CDR3 in amino acids: CASSPGGLKETQYF. CDR3 in DNA: TGTGCCAGCAGCCCAGGGGGACTTAAAGAGACCCAGTACTTC.

This clonotype was observed a few times. The V gene is TRBV20-1, the J gene TRBJ2-7, with 7 bases matching TRBD2. This CDR3 contains 13 residues. J was trimmed by 5 bases and V by 6 bases; bases with no gene match: 10. Germline CDR1 and CDR2: DFQATT and SNEGSKA (reference sequence). The CDR3 DNA reads TGCAGTGCGAGGGAGGGATTTTGGGACGAGCAGTACTTC. Translating it yields CSAREGFWDEQYF.

This clonotype was detected only a few times. This chain connects TRBV18 to TRBJ2-2; D call uncertain. V lost 2 bases to trimming and J lost 1 base, with 8 bases between them. Germline lookup yields CDR1 KGHSH and CDR2 LQKENI. This CDR3 comprises 15 residues. The CDR3 loop is CASSPKGENTGELFF. The CDR3 DNA follows: TGTGCCAGCTCACCAAAAGGAGAGAACACCGGGGAGCTGTTTTTT.

This clonotype was counted many times. The chain joins TRBV7-2 to TRBJ2-7, with a possible D match to TRBD2 (6 bases). CDR1 and CDR2 (germline): SGHTA, FQGNSA. Trimming stripped 1 base from V and 5 bases from J, with 24 bases between. This CDR3 comprises 18 residues. This CDR3 is CASSLGEVLLAAIHEQYF. Written as DNA, the CDR3 is TGTGCCAGCAGCTTAGGGGAAGTCTTACTAGCCGCCATCCACGAGCAGTACTTC.

In this sample, this clonotype turned up a few times. The chain recombines TRBV5-1 with TRBJ2-1; 10 bases align to TRBD2. This CDR3 has 15 residues. Per the germline V gene, CDR1 is SGHRS and CDR2 is YFSETQ. J lost 6 bases, V lost 0 bases, and 3 bases had no gene match. As DNA, the CDR3 is TGCGCCAGCAGCTTGGATGTAGCGGGAGGCAATGAGCAGTTCTTC. Translated: CASSLDVAGGNEQFF.

This sequence joins TRBV7-9 and TRBJ2-7; 9 bases fit TRBD1. The germline V gene has CDR1 SEHNR and CDR2 FQNEAQ (reference sequence). Trimming removed 1 base from V and 7 bases from J; junction bases left unmatched: 2. The CDR3 sequence is 13 residues long. The CDR3 DNA is TGTGCCAGCAGCTTAGGGACAGGGGAGGAGCAGTACTTC. Its protein product is CASSLGTGEEQYF. Filled out from reference TRBV7-9 and TRBJ2-7, the complete variable domain reads DTGVSQNPRHKITKRGQNVTFRCDPISEHNRLYWYRQTLGQGPEFLTYFQNEAQLEKSRLLSDRFSAERPKGSFSTLEIQRTEQGDSAMYLCASSLGTGEEQYFGPGTRLTVT.

The sample holds a few counts of this clonotype. The chain recombines TRBV6-2 or TRBV6-3 with TRBJ2-2, with 13 bases identical to TRBD2. With V trimmed by 7 bases and J by 6 bases, 14 bases remained unmatched. The CDR3 has 18 residues. Germline CDR1 and CDR2: MNHEY and SVGEGT. The DNA for the CDR3 is TGTGCCAGCACCCTGAAGGGACTAGCGGGATTACGGTCCGGGGAGCTGTTTTTT. It encodes CASTLKGLAGLRSGELFF.

The V call is TRBV15, the J call TRBJ2-1, with 10 bases fitting TRBD1. Trimming took 1 base from V and 7 from J; bases not matched to a gene: 10. Germline V lookup: CDR1 LNHNV, CDR2 YYDKDF (reference sequence). The CDR3 covers 17 residues. This CDR3 reads CATSRGGGRDRGNEQFF. The CDR3, as DNA: TGTGCCACCAGCAGAGGAGGGGGTCGGGACAGGGGTAATGAGCAGTTCTTC. The full variable domain, with the rest looked up from reference TRBV15 and TRBJ2-1, is DAMVIQNPRYQVTQFGKPVTLSCSQTLNHNVMYWYQQKSSQAPKLLFHYYDKDFNNEADTPDNFQSRRPNTSFCFLDIRSPGLGDTAMYLCATSRGGGRDRGNEQFFGPGTRLTVL.

This clonotype was seen ten or more times. The rearrangement joins TRBV7-9 to TRBJ1-4; tentatively, D is TRBD1 (6 bases). Trimming pared 3 bases from V and 6 bases from J, leaving 11 bases between. CDR1 and CDR2 from the germline V gene are SEHNR and FQNEAQ (reference sequence). CDR3 length: 14 residues. The CDR3 protein is CASSLGAADEKLFF. CDR3 nucleotides: TGTGCCAGCAGCTTGGGGGCGGCGGATGAAAAACTGTTTTTT.